Following are 18 T cell receptor beta chains from one sample sequenced in a study of long-term antiretroviral therapy in people with HIV. Version v3.0 of the immunoSEQ assay was performed at survey level. Clones were read by immunoSEQ multiplex PCR, and TCRdb kept only the in-frame ones, dropping some. The data contain around 34,000 clones, 65% to 75% of them singletons. The input for sequencing was unsorted PBMCs, taken 3 years after starting antiretroviral therapy. The receptors come from a man aged 50 to 59 with HIV.

The V gene is TRBV6-5, the J gene TRBJ1-2; the match to TRBD1 covers 9 bases. The germline V gene has CDR1 MNHEY and CDR2 SVGAGI. With 8 bases clipped from V and 8 bases from J, the junction kept 6 bases outside the gene matches. The CDR3 runs to 12 residues. CDR3 residues: CASLGQGGGYTF. The CDR3 DNA reads TGTGCCAGCTTGGGACAGGGAGGCGGCTACACCTTC.

The chain employs TRBV10-3 and TRBJ2-7; 8 positions agree with TRBD1. This CDR3 has 12 residues. V gave up 7 bases and J gave up 2 bases; unmatched junction bases: 1. Germline-derived CDR1 and CDR2 are ENHRY and SYGVKD. CDR3 sequence reads: CAIMDRAYEQYF. Here the CDR3 DNA reads TGTGCCATCATGGACAGGGCCTACGAGCAGTACTTC.

The rearrangement links TRBV29-1 to TRBJ2-5; D gene ambiguous. Germline V gene lookup returns CDR1 SQVTM and CDR2 ANQGSEA. The CDR3 totals 12 residues. V lost 4 bases, J lost 2 bases, and 8 bases lay in between. DNA of the CDR3: TGCAGCGTTGGTGGGGTTCAAGAGACCCAGTACTTC. This sequence encodes CSVGGVQETQYF.

This clone was detected a few times. The chain has TRBV2 and TRBJ1-5; D unresolved. CDR3 length equals 14 residues. The germline V gene encodes CDR1 SNHLY and CDR2 FYNNEI. V lost 5 bases, J lost 4 bases, and 12 bases lay in between. The CDR3 sequence: CASSPGRGNQPQHF. CDR3 nucleotide sequence: TGTGCCAGCAGTCCTGGACGGGGTAATCAGCCCCAGCATTTT.

The rearrangement joins TRBV7-3 to TRBJ2-3; D is possibly TRBD1 or TRBD2 (5 bases each). The germline V gene encodes CDR1 SGHTA and CDR2 FQGTGA. V was cut by 8 bases and J by 2 bases, with 11 bases left in between. CDR3 length: 13 residues. The CDR3 here is CASSGTFTDTQYF. The CDR3 nucleotides read TGTGCCAGCTCTGGGACGTTCACAGATACGCAGTATTTT.

The chain employs TRBV18 and TRBJ1-5; TRBD1 might be the D (5 bases). V shed 5 bases and J shed 4 bases, with 9 bases lying between them. Germline CDR1 reads KGHSH; CDR2 reads LQKENI. CDR3 size: 13 residues. The DNA of the CDR3 is TGTGCCAGCTCAACAGGACTTAATCAGCCCCAGCATTTT. As protein: CASSTGLNQPQHF.

V is TRBV7-2 and J is TRBJ2-7, with D possibly TRBD2 on 5 matching bases. Trimming left V 7 bases short and J 6 bases short, with 16 bases between. Germline-derived CDR1 and CDR2 are SGHTA and FQGNSA. The CDR3 runs to 13 residues. The CDR3 is CASNPRGPGEQYF. The CDR3 DNA is TGTGCCAGCAACCCTCGAGGGCCGGGCGAGCAGTACTTC.

Note on this clone: Within the sample, other DNA sequences also encode this same CDR3. The chain joins TRBV28 to TRBJ2-7; possibly TRBD2 for D (7 bases). Looked up from germline, CDR1 is MDHEN and CDR2 is SYDVKM. The CDR3 extends over 15 amino acids. The germline V and J ends were trimmed by 6 bases and 2 bases, with 17 bases remaining between them. CDR3 sequence (DNA): TGTGCCAGCAGATCCGCCGGCGGGGGCACCTACGAGCAGTACTTC. Translated, it gives CASRSAGGGTYEQYF.

The V call is TRBV5-5, the J call TRBJ2-7; weak D call: TRBD1 (5 bases). The V gene lost 2 bases and the J gene lost 2 bases, with 8 bases spanning the gap. Germline V gene data show CDR1 as SGHKS and CDR2 as YYEKEE (reference sequence). This CDR3 has 13 amino acids. In DNA form, the CDR3 reads TGTGCCAGCAGCTTACAAGGGGCCTACGAGCAGTACTTC. It specifies CASSLQGAYEQYF.

The rearrangement links TRBV5-1 to TRBJ2-3; D may correspond to TRBD1 or TRBD2 (6 bases each). The CDR3 runs to 15 residues. Germline CDR1 reads SGHRS; CDR2 reads YFSETQ. The V gene lost 4 bases and the J gene lost 2 bases, with 14 bases spanning the gap. In DNA, the CDR3 is TGCGCCAGCAGCCGAGGGGGGCCCCTCACAGATACGCAGTATTTT. Amino acids: CASSRGGPLTDTQYF.

This clone was counted a few times. The chain couples TRBV18 to TRBJ2-7, with TRBD1 identical over 9 bases. The CDR3 sequence is 15 residues long. The V gene end was trimmed by 0 bases and the J gene end by 6 bases; junction bases not matched to a gene: 6. Germline V CDR1 and CDR2: KGHSH, LQKENI. DNA for the CDR3: TGTGCCAGCTCACCACCATCCGGACAGGGGCGCGAGCAGTACTTC. It specifies CASSPPSGQGREQYF.

V is TRBV5-1 and J is TRBJ2-5, with 7 nucleotides matching TRBD1. Germline V gives CDR1 SGHRS, CDR2 YFSETQ. The CDR3 is made up of 14 amino acids. V trimming: 0 bases; J trimming: 5 bases; junction bases outside the gene matches: 4. CDR3 residues: CASSLVGGGETQYF. For the CDR3, the DNA is TGCGCCAGCAGCTTGGTAGGGGGCGGTGAGACCCAGTACTTC.

The chain couples TRBV18 to TRBJ2-7; 9 bases map to TRBD2. V was clipped by 3 bases and J by 1 base; unmatched bases: 7. The CDR3 has 16 amino acids. Germline V gene sequence: CDR1 KGHSH, CDR2 LQKENI. The CDR3 sequence is CASSPSGSLRSYEQYF. CDR3 bases: TGTGCCAGCTCACCTAGCGGGAGCCTCAGGTCCTACGAGCAGTACTTC. Full variable domain (outside the CDR3, taken from reference TRBV18 and TRBJ2-7): NAGVMQNPRHLVRRRGQEARLRCSPMKGHSHVYWYRQLPEEGLKFMVYLQKENIIDESGMPKERFSAEFPKEGPSILRIQQVVRGDSAAYFCASSPSGSLRSYEQYFGPGTRLTVT.

This rearrangement joins TRBV19 to TRBJ1-6; D ambiguous. Trimming shortened V by 3 bases and J by 9 bases, and 9 bases separated the two germline ends. The CDR3 runs to 13 residues. From germline, CDR1 is LNHDA and CDR2 SQIVND (reference sequence). The CDR3 DNA follows: TGTGCCAGTAGTATCGATGAGGGTTCACCCCTCCACTTT. Translated: CASSIDEGSPLHF.

J is TRBJ1-5 and V is TRBV7-9; D unresolved. CDR3 size: 13 residues. Trimming removed 4 bases from V and 0 bases from J, with 4 bases in between. Germline CDR1 is SEHNR and CDR2 is FQNEAQ (reference sequence). The CDR3 nucleotides read TGTGCCAGCAGCTCCTCTAGCAATCAGCCCCAGCATTTT. Translated, it gives CASSSSSNQPQHF.

The rearrangement links TRBV6-1 to TRBJ1-5, with D possibly TRBD1 on 5 matching bases. The V and J ends lost 3 bases and 0 bases respectively, with 9 bases between them. From germline, CDR1 is MNHNS and CDR2 SASEGT. There are 15 residues in the CDR3. CDR3 sequence reads: CASSETVNSNQPQHF. The CDR3 bases are TGTGCCAGCAGTGAGACAGTAAATAGCAATCAGCCCCAGCATTTT.

This clone was seen once. V and J are TRBV5-1 and TRBJ1-2; TRBD1 agrees at 7 bases. V lost 0 bases to trimming and J lost 7 bases; unmatched junction nucleotides: 9. This CDR3 spans 15 amino acids. CDR1 and CDR2 (germline): SGHRS, YFSETQ. DNA for the CDR3: TGCGCCAGCAGCTTGGGCGCCGGGACAGTCCGTGGCTACACCTTC. Its translation is CASSLGAGTVRGYTF.

This chain uses TRBV7-2 with TRBJ1-1; no clear D gene. The germline V gene encodes CDR1 SGHTA and CDR2 FQGNSA. Trimming stripped 1 base from V and 0 bases from J, with 6 bases between. This CDR3 contains 14 residues. The DNA for the CDR3 is TGTGCCAGCAGCTTAGGGTTGGTGAACACTGAAGCTTTCTTT. Protein sequence: CASSLGLVNTEAFF. Together with reference TRBV7-2 and TRBJ1-1, the CDR3 gives the full variable domain: GAGVSQSPSNKVTEKGKDVELRCDPISGHTALYWYRQSLGQGLEFLIYFQGNSAPDKSGLPSDRFSAERTGGSVSTLTIQRTQQEDSAVYLCASSLGLVNTEAFFGQGTRLTVV.